Below, 26 T cell receptor beta chains from the same sample are listed, as sequenced in a study of blood T cell repertoires in COVID-19 (dated by TCRdb to the early 2020s). Library construction relied on the immunoSEQ multiplex PCR assay. TCRdb re-hosts the immuneACCESS table, in-frame sequences only. Its copies lack some clones; in the studies checked, an unresolved V gene accounts for under half of them, and the cause for the rest is not known. This sample comprises 200,000 or so clones, less than 90% of them detected only once. The top ten constitute roughly 2.2% of the sample. The sequenced sample consisted of peripheral blood. These receptors were collected from a man in his 70s with active or convalescent COVID-19.

This chain links TRBV18 with TRBJ1-1, with 7 bases lining up with TRBD1. The germline V gene encodes CDR1 KGHSH and CDR2 LQKENI. CDR3 size: 21 residues. Trimming took 3 bases from V and 10 from J; bases not matched to a gene: 32. The CDR3 DNA reads as TGTGCCAGCTCACCTTTACCTGGCAGTGGGGCACAGGGGCTTCTGTTGGGGTCAGCTTTCTTT. It specifies CASSPLPGSGAQGLLLGSAFF. Combining the CDR3 with reference TRBV18 and TRBJ1-1 gives the whole variable domain NAGVMQNPRHLVRRRGQEARLRCSPMKGHSHVYWYRQLPEEGLKFMVYLQKENIIDESGMPKERFSAEFPKEGPSILRIQQVVRGDSAAYFCASSPLPGSGAQGLLLGSAFFGQGTRLTVV.

The rearrangement links TRBV11-2 to TRBJ1-2; 8 bases map to TRBD1. This CDR3 comprises 13 residues. Germline loops: CDR1 SGHAT, CDR2 FQNNGV. V lost 5 bases, J lost 7 bases, and 6 bases stayed unmatched. This CDR3 reads CASSVSTGVGYTF. CDR3 DNA sequence: TGTGCCAGCAGCGTATCGACAGGGGTTGGCTACACCTTC. Full variable domain (rest looked up from reference TRBV11-2 and TRBJ1-2): EAGVAQSPRYKIIEKRQSVAFWCNPISGHATLYWYQQILGQGPKLLIQFQNNGVVDDSQLPKDRFSAERLKGVDSTLKIQPAKLEDSAVYLCASSVSTGVGYTFGSGTRLTVV.

The chain uses TRBV5-4 and TRBJ1-5, with TRBD1 as a possible D gene (6 bases). Trimming cost V 0 bases and J 3 bases, with 10 bases left between them. CDR3 size: 15 residues. CDR1 and CDR2 (germline): SGHNT, YYREEE (reference sequence). CDR3 sequence: CASSLGGGNNQPQHF. CDR3 DNA sequence: TGTGCCAGCAGCTTGGGAGGGGGTAACAATCAGCCCCAGCATTTT.

The rearrangement links TRBV4-3 to TRBJ2-2; possibly TRBD2 for D (5 bases). This CDR3 is 17 amino acids long. Germline CDR1 reads LGHNA; CDR2 reads YSLEER. Trimming removed 3 bases from V and 4 bases from J, with 18 bases in between. The CDR3 here is CASSHRSFRTLTGELFF. The DNA for the CDR3 is TGCGCCAGCAGCCACAGATCTTTCCGGACTCTCACCGGGGAGCTGTTTTTT.

V gene TRBV20-1 combines with J gene TRBJ2-3, with unresolved D. The V gene's germline CDR1 is DFQATT and CDR2 SNEGSKA (reference sequence). V dropped 1 base and J dropped 5 bases, with 4 bases sitting between them. The CDR3 contains 11 residues. The CDR3 nucleotides read TGCAGTGCTAGAGCACTAGATACGCAGTATTTT. Its translation is CSARALDTQYF.

CDR3 loop: CASSMFKTPGANVLTF. DNA of the CDR3: TGTGCCAGTAGTATGTTTAAAACCCCAGGAGCCAACGTCCTGACTTTC. The chain joins TRBV19 to TRBJ2-6; D remains unclear. This CDR3 is 16 amino acids long. V dropped 3 bases and J dropped 7 bases, with 16 bases sitting between them. Per germline, CDR1 LNHDA and CDR2 SQIVND (reference sequence).

CDR3 sequence (DNA): TGTGCCAGCTCACCAGTGGCGGGCCCCAGCACAGATACGCAGTATTTT. It specifies CASSPVAGPSTDTQYF. V usage is TRBV18 and J usage is TRBJ2-3; D perhaps matches TRBD2 (5 bases). CDR1 KGHSH and CDR2 LQKENI come from the germline V gene. Trimming cost V 2 bases and J 0 bases, with 12 bases left between them. CDR3 length equals 16 residues.

The rearrangement uses TRBV28 and TRBJ1-2; 10 bases align to TRBD1. The CDR3 consists of 18 residues. The V gene end was trimmed by 4 bases and the J gene end by 4 bases; junction bases not matched to a gene: 15. CDR1 is MDHEN and CDR2 is SYDVKM in the germline V gene. The CDR3 bases are TGTGCCAGCAGTTCCGGTCCGGGACAGGGGCCGAGCAGCTATGGCTACACCTTC. Its translation is CASSSGPGQGPSSYGYTF.

V usage is TRBV5-6 and J usage is TRBJ1-5, with D perhaps matching TRBD1 (6 bases). The germline V gene encodes CDR1 SGHDT and CDR2 YYEEEE. The CDR3 runs 14 residues. Between the trimmed V and J ends, which lost 4 bases and 5 bases, there was a span of 13 bases. The DNA of the CDR3 is TGTGCCAGCAGCAAACAGGGTATGGATCAGCCCCAGCATTTT. Its protein is CASSKQGMDQPQHF.

The rearrangement links TRBV19 to TRBJ1-5; TRBD1 matches 9 bases. CDR1 and CDR2 (germline): LNHDA, SQIVND (reference sequence). This CDR3 has 14 residues. V lost 10 bases, J lost 6 bases, and 10 bases stayed unmatched. DNA for the CDR3: TGTGCCACCAGCAGGGGACAGGGACTTCAGCCCCAGCATTTT. Translation gives CATSRGQGLQPQHF.

This clone was counted a few times. This chain joins TRBV10-3 and TRBJ2-6; TRBD1 matches at 10 bases. The CDR3 sequence is 17 residues long. V lost 0 bases, J lost 9 bases, and 8 bases stayed unmatched. Germline V gives CDR1 ENHRY, CDR2 SYGVKD. The CDR3 protein is CAISESRDRGSGNVLTF. The CDR3 nucleotides are TGTGCCATCAGTGAGTCCCGGGACAGGGGTTCGGGCAACGTCCTGACTTTC.

The J gene is TRBJ2-1, the V gene TRBV3-1 (or the pseudogene TRBV3-2); weak D call: TRBD1 (5 bases). The CDR3 totals 15 residues. The germline V gene has CDR1 LGHDT and CDR2 YNNKEL (reference sequence). V dropped 0 bases and J dropped 16 bases, with 22 bases sitting between them. The CDR3 bases are TGTGCCAGCAGCCAAGATCCTGGGGCGGACCTCCCCCGATTCTTC. Amino acid sequence: CASSQDPGADLPRFF.

CDR3 DNA: TGTGCCAGCAGCTCCGGGACAGGGGACGAGCAGTACTTC. Translation: CASSSGTGDEQYF. This sequence joins TRBV6-2 or TRBV6-3 and TRBJ2-7; 10 bases fit TRBD1. Per the germline V gene, CDR1 is MNHEY and CDR2 is SVGEGT. The CDR3 is 13 amino acids. The trim removed 6 bases at V and 5 bases at J, leaving 4 bases unmatched.

This chain links TRBV11-2 with TRBJ2-2, with 8 bases aligning to TRBD2. CDR3 length: 19 residues. Germline CDR1 is SGHAT and CDR2 is FQNNGV. The junction had 19 bases not matched to a gene; V was cut back by 5 bases and J by 5 bases. The CDR3 coding sequence is TGTGCCAGCAGCCTCTCCGGGACTAGGCGATCCCTGGGGACCGGGGAGCTGTTTTTT. It codes for CASSLSGTRRSLGTGELFF.

This clone was picked up one time. CDR3 coding DNA: TGTGCCAGCTCATCCATCGGAGTCGGAGAGACCCAGTACTTC. Its protein is CASSSIGVGETQYF. The chain couples TRBV18 to TRBJ2-5; D unclear. Trimming removed 5 bases from V and 4 bases from J, with 14 bases in between. Germline CDR1 KGHSH, CDR2 LQKENI. The CDR3 is 14 amino acids.

CDR3 nucleotides: TGTGCCACCAGCCAGGACAGTCTGCCCCTCCACTTT. It is translated as CATSQDSLPLHF. V is TRBV15 and J is TRBJ1-6, with D perhaps TRBD1 (6 bases). Germline CDR1 is LNHNV and CDR2 is YYDKDF (reference sequence). V was cut by 5 bases and J by 13 bases, with 12 bases left in between. The CDR3 sequence is 12 residues long. Looking up the rest from reference TRBV15 and TRBJ1-6 gives the full variable domain: DAMVIQNPRYQVTQFGKPVTLSCSQTLNHNVMYWYQQKSSQAPKLLFHYYDKDFNNEADTPDNFQSRRPNTSFCFLDIRSPGLGDTAMYLCATSQDSLPLHFGNGTRLTVT.

This chain joins TRBV3-1 (or the pseudogene TRBV3-2) and TRBJ1-5; unclear D gene. The CDR3 length is 14 residues. Trimming cost V 0 bases and J 4 bases, with 7 bases left between them. Germline values: CDR1 LGHDT, CDR2 YNNKEL (reference sequence). CDR3 sequence: CASSQEFNNQPQHF. The CDR3 DNA reads as TGTGCCAGCAGCCAAGAGTTCAATAATCAGCCCCAGCATTTT.

In its sample, this clone was seen once. The rearrangement uses TRBV6-2 or TRBV6-3 and TRBJ2-5, with D tentatively TRBD2 (5 bases). The CDR3 spans 12 residues. The V gene's germline CDR1 is MNHEY and CDR2 SVGEGT. Trimming removed 6 bases from V and 13 bases from J, with 18 bases in between. DNA for the CDR3: TGTGCCAGCAGCCGAATAAAACTAGTACTGTACTTC. Its translation: CASSRIKLVLYF.

The chain combines TRBV6-1 with TRBJ2-5; a weak D match, TRBD1 (5 bases). Germline loops: CDR1 MNHNS, CDR2 SASEGT. The length of the CDR3 is 15 residues. V lost 2 bases and J 5 bases, leaving 15 bases between the germline ends. The CDR3 sequence is CASSEQGRAWETQYF. The CDR3 bases are TGTGCCAGCAGTGAACAGGGCAGGGCTTGGGAGACCCAGTACTTC.

This clone has only one observation. The chain has TRBV5-1 and TRBJ2-5; 7 positions match TRBD1. Germline V gives CDR1 SGHRS, CDR2 YFSETQ. Trimming at V came to 0 bases and at J to 2 bases, leaving 4 bases not matched to a gene. This CDR3 has 15 amino acids. CDR3 bases: TGCGCCAGCAGCTTGGCGGGACAGTTACAAGAGACCCAGTACTTC. Residues: CASSLAGQLQETQYF. Complete variable domain (other parts from reference TRBV5-1 and TRBJ2-5): KAGVTQTPRYLIKTRGQQVTLSCSPISGHRSVSWYQQTPGQGLQFLFEYFSETQRNKGNFPGRFSGRQFSNSRSEMNVSTLELGDSALYLCASSLAGQLQETQYFGPGTRLLVL.

The chain uses TRBV18 and TRBJ1-2, with D tentatively TRBD1 (5 bases). Per germline, CDR1 KGHSH and CDR2 LQKENI. The CDR3 contains 14 residues. The germline V and J ends were trimmed by 1 base and 2 bases, with 8 bases remaining between them. As DNA, the CDR3 is TGTGCCAGCTCACCACTTCGGGGGAACTATGGCTACACCTTC. Its protein is CASSPLRGNYGYTF.

This chain joins TRBV5-1 and TRBJ2-2, with TRBD1 identical over 7 bases. Germline CDR1 reads SGHRS; CDR2 reads YFSETQ. Losses at the gene ends were 3 bases for V and 4 bases for J; bases not matched to a gene: 6. The CDR3 runs to 15 residues. In DNA, the CDR3 is TGCGCCAGCAGCTCCCCGACAGGGTTCACCGGGGAGCTGTTTTTT. It codes for CASSSPTGFTGELFF. Based on the CDR3 plus reference TRBV5-1 and TRBJ2-2, the full variable domain is KAGVTQTPRYLIKTRGQQVTLSCSPISGHRSVSWYQQTPGQGLQFLFEYFSETQRNKGNFPGRFSGRQFSNSRSEMNVSTLELGDSALYLCASSSPTGFTGELFFGEGSRLTVL.

The rearrangement links TRBV12-3 or TRBV12-4 to TRBJ1-2; D not certain. Trimming left V 1 base short and J 5 bases short, with 5 bases between. The CDR3 consists of 12 residues. The CDR3 here is CASSLGPYGYTF. In DNA, the CDR3 is TGTGCCAGCAGTTTAGGTCCTTATGGCTACACCTTC.

V usage is TRBV25-1 and J usage is TRBJ2-2, with 11 nucleotides matching TRBD1. The V and J ends lost 2 bases and 2 bases, in that order; junction bases with no gene match: 7. The CDR3 consists of 18 residues. Germline V gene lookup returns CDR1 MGHDK and CDR2 SYGVNS. In DNA form, the CDR3 reads TGTGCCAGCAGTGAACCCCCCGGGACAGGGGGAAACACCGGGGAGCTGTTTTTT. This sequence encodes CASSEPPGTGGNTGELFF.

The rearrangement uses TRBV7-8 and TRBJ2-1; 13 nucleotides match TRBD2. CDR3 length: 17 residues. Germline CDR1 reads SGHVS; CDR2 reads FQNEAQ. V was pared by 5 bases and J by 5 bases, with 9 bases of the junction left unmatched. The CDR3 nucleotides are TGTGCCAGCAGCCTCAGACTAGCGGGGGGATATAACAATGAGCAGTTCTTC. Protein: CASSLRLAGGYNNEQFF.

The V gene is TRBV7-4, the J gene TRBJ1-5, with 9 bases identical to TRBD1. Germline V lookup: CDR1 SGHVT, CDR2 SQSDAQ. J lost 3 bases, V lost 1 base, and 7 bases had no gene match. This CDR3 spans 17 amino acids. In DNA form, the CDR3 reads TGTGCCAGCAGCTTAGTGTCGGGACAGGGAGTCAATCAGCCCCAGCATTTT. Amino acids: CASSLVSGQGVNQPQHF.